The 2 T cell receptor beta chains in this list originate from one sample, sequenced in a study of blood T cell repertoires in COVID-19. Assay: immunoSEQ multiplex PCR; the TCRdb copy retains only in-frame clones and omits some. The sample has approximately 57,000 clones; roughly 82% are singletons. Source material: peripheral blood. The receptor set was obtained from a woman older than 75 with acute or convalescent COVID-19.

The chain couples TRBV5-8 to TRBJ2-6; D unclear. Trimming took off 4 bases at V and 2 bases at J, with 10 bases between the two ends. The CDR3 extends over 15 amino acids. Germline V gene lookup returns CDR1 SGHTS and CDR2 YDEGEE. The CDR3 DNA is TGTGCCAGCAGCATTGTGACACCTGGGGCCAACGTCCTGACTTTC. It encodes CASSIVTPGANVLTF.

This sequence joins TRBV30 and TRBJ1-5, with D possibly TRBD1 on 5 matching bases. This CDR3 spans 12 amino acids. The germline V gene has CDR1 GTSNPN and CDR2 SVGIG (reference sequence). Trimming pared 5 bases from V and 2 bases from J, leaving 7 bases between. The CDR3: CAWARGNQPQHF. CDR3 coding DNA: TGTGCCTGGGCCAGGGGCAATCAGCCCCAGCATTTT.